The sequence of this T cell receptor (beta chain) was determined in a study of blood T cell repertoires in COVID-19. About the study: Italy, Spain and the United States were the sources of the convalescent and acute COVID-19 samples.

This CDR3 spans 12 amino acids. V was trimmed by 2 bases and J by 5 bases, leaving 6 bases between them. CDR1 and CDR2 from the germline V gene are MDHEN and SYDVKM. Clones were sequenced by immunoSEQ multiplex PCR, and TCRdb holds only the in-frame ones, with some missing. The sample shows roughly 86,000 clones, about 78% of them seen only once. Material for sequencing was peripheral blood. The receptor's source is a middle-aged man who had recovered from COVID-19. The chain links TRBV28 to TRBJ1-1, with no clear D. The CDR3 is CASSLPDTEAFF. CDR3 nucleotide sequence: TGTGCCAGCAGTTTACCAGATACTGAAGCTTTCTTT.